This TCR beta chain was observed in a study of blood T cell repertoires in COVID-19 (dated by TCRdb to 2020 to 2022). General notes on the study: Collaborator samples came from the United States, Italy and Spain and covered acute and convalescent phases of COVID-19. Subjects who had been exposed to COVID-19, were actively infected with it, or had recovered from it provided the deeply sampled blood TCRbeta repertoires that made up the dataset. Samples were obtained from the ongoing ImmuneRACE study (first 160 participants) and from approximately 1,200 subjects provided by 6 global collaborators. The material from the prospective study consisted of cDNA or gDNA derived from T cells, B-cell-depleted T cells, or PBMCs. The sample metadata nearly always contained a de-identified subject ID, COVID-19 status, age in years and sex. The repertoires were made available in a free public database intended to serve as a resource for research on the immune response to SARS-CoV-2. Where available, HLA class I and class II types were taken from metadata supplied by the sample provider and were not determined by assay-based typing.

Concerning this clone itself: No cognate antigen has been identified for it. Base qualities are not at hand, and no much larger clone is one base apart.

TCRbeta CDR3 regions were amplified from genomic DNA by means of the immunoSEQ Assay, a bias-controlled multiplex PCR. The paper's processing steps were these. Within the assay, amplification of reference gene primers was used to estimate how many nucleated cells each sample contained. To quantify the absolute abundance of each unique TCRbeta CDR3 rearrangement, sequence reads were collapsed and filtered. For each sample, productive Simpson clonality was calculated as the square root of Simpson's diversity index over productive rearrangements. As stored in TCRdb, this immuneACCESS dataset retains in-frame rearrangements with V and J assigned. A fraction of the clones does not appear; measured against another copy, unresolved V genes explain less than half of the discrepancy, and the remainder lacks a known reason. That table gives V, J and clone size, and the DNA gave D and trimming. For this sample there are hundreds of thousands of clones; more than 80% appear just once. The top ten clonotypes cover under 0.3% of the sample.

Collaborating institutions collected whole blood in K2EDTA tubes following their own protocols. Collaborator samples were shipped for TCRbeta analysis as frozen whole blood, isolated PBMCs, or DNA extracted from either sample type. Broad study findings and their caveats: How much clinical and demographic metadata was included differed by source and by participant, and the metadata was provided uncurated.

Germline trimming: 3 bases from V, 7 bases from J; junction bases outside gene matches: 3. As encoded in the germline V gene, CDR1 is SGHTA while CDR2 is FQGTGA. Taken from cysteine to phenylalanine, the CDR3 has 13 residues. Of the read, only the CDR3 DNA is kept; its 39 bases are in frame from base 1. The V and J genes are TRBV7-3 and TRBJ2-4; TRBD2 matches 7 bases in the middle. The sequenced sample was peripheral blood. The origin of this receptor is a woman aged 18-29 years with acute or convalescent COVID-19. The DNA reads TGTGCCAGCAGCTTCGGGGGGTCCAACATTCAGTACTTC. Its protein product is CASSFGGSNIQYF.